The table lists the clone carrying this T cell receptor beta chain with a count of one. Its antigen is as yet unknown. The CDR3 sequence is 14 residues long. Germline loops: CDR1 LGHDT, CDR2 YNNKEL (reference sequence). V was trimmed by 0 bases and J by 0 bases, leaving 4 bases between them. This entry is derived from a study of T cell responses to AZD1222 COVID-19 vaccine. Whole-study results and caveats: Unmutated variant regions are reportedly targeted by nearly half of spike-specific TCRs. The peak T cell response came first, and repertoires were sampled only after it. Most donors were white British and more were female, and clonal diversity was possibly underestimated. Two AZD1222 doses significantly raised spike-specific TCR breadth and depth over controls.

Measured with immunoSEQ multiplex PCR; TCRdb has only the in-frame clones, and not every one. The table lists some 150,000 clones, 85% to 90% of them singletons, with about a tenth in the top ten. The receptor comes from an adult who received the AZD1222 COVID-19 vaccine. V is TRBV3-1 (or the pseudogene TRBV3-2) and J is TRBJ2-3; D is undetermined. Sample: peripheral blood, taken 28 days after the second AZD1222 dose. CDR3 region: CASSQDRSTDTQYF. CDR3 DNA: TGTGCCAGCAGCCAAGACAGGAGCACAGATACGCAGTATTTT.